This section outlines one T cell receptor (beta chain) sequence together with its context. Its antigen is unknown. No quality values exist for individual bases; no much larger clone is one base distant. The immunoSEQ Assay, a bias-controlled multiplex PCR, was used to amplify TCRbeta CDR3 regions from genomic DNA. Regarding the original processing steps: The number of nucleated cells in each sample was estimated by amplification of reference gene primers within the assay. To quantify the absolute abundance of each unique TCRbeta CDR3 rearrangement, sequence reads were collapsed and filtered. Productive Simpson clonality was computed per sample as the square root of Simpson's diversity index over productive rearrangements. What TCRdb holds here is the immuneACCESS table cut down to in-frame rearrangements. Part of the clones is not present; checked against another copy, under half of the missing clones reflect an unresolved V gene, and the others are unexplained. The V and J calls and clone size come from that table; D and trimming were worked out from the DNA. Within this sample are under 200,000 clones, with 86% of them counted one time only. The top ten clonotypes cover 5.5% to 7% of the sample.

The data stem from a study of blood T cell repertoires in COVID-19 (dated by TCRdb to 2018 to 2021). Describing the broader study: Samples from collaborators originated in the United States, Italy and Spain and spanned both the acute and convalescent phases of COVID-19. The dataset comprised deeply sampled blood TCRbeta repertoires from subjects exposed to, actively infected with, or recovered from COVID-19. The repertoires were released in a freely available public database intended as a resource for research on the immune response to SARS-CoV-2. Samples came from the ongoing ImmuneRACE study (first 160 participants) plus 1,254 subjects from 6 global collaborators. Nearly every sample came with metadata listing a de-identified subject ID, COVID-19 status, age in years and sex. Where available, HLA class I and class II types were taken from metadata supplied by the sample provider and were not determined by assay-based typing. The prospective study material was composed of cDNA or gDNA derived from T cells, B-cell-depleted T cells, or PBMCs. The full study reports these points: How much clinical and demographic metadata was included differed by source and by participant, and the metadata was provided uncurated.

Collaborating institutions collected whole blood in K2EDTA tubes following their own protocols. Collaborator samples were shipped for TCRbeta analysis as frozen whole blood, isolated PBMCs, or DNA extracted from either sample type. Including cysteine and phenylalanine, the CDR3 has 15 amino acids. The kept DNA is CDR3 alone, 45 bases in frame from the first base. CDR1 and CDR2 are read off the germline V gene as SGHVS and FNYEAQ. V is shortened by 5 bases, J by 1 base, and the region joining them spans 9 bases. The receptor was isolated from a man aged 45-65 years with active or convalescent COVID-19. The sequenced sample was peripheral blood. Recombination linked TRBV7-6 to TRBJ2-6; the D gene is perhaps TRBD1, from 5 matching bases. The sequenced DNA: TGTGCCAGCAGCATCAGGGATTCTGGGGCCAACGTCCTGACTTTC. Translation gives CASSIRDSGANVLTF. Full variable domain (CDR3 extended with the reference TRBV7-6 and TRBJ2-6 proteins): GAGVSQSPRYKVTKRGQDVALRCDPISGHVSLYWYRQALGQGPEFLTYFNYEAQQDKSGLPNDRFSAERPEGSISTLTIQRTEQRDSAMYRCASSIRDSGANVLTFGAGSRLTVL.